The rows below give T cell receptor beta chains drawn from one sample of a study of control samples from healthy donors and cancer patients. The method was immunoSEQ multiplex PCR; TCRdb's version includes in-frame clones alone and lacks a portion of them. In the table there are some 150,000 clones, about 93% of which are singletons. Input material: blood. The receptors stem from a middle-aged man in good health. Both conserved end residues are part of each CDR3. D genes are given only for firm matches. Size values are once, few and many counts, or a class for expanded clones, and some rows have none.

j_gene: TRBJ2-7; abundance: .; d_gene: TRBD2; v_gene: TRBV28; CDR3nt: TGTGCCAGCAGTGAAAACCCGGGACTATATGGCGAGCAGTACTTC; CDR3aa: CASSENPGLYGEQYF
j_gene: TRBJ1-5; abundance: once; d_gene: .; v_gene: TRBV28; CDR3nt: TGTGCCAGCAGTTTGGGGGTGAGGACACGGGAGCATTTT; CDR3aa: CASSLGVRTREHF
j_gene: TRBJ1-1; abundance: .; d_gene: .; v_gene: TRBV12-3/TRBV12-4; CDR3nt: TGTGCCAGCAGTTTAATGATGAACACTGAAGCTTTCTTT; CDR3aa: CASSLMMNTEAFF
j_gene: TRBJ1-2; abundance: .; d_gene: .; v_gene: TRBV19; CDR3nt: TGTGCCACCAGGACAGTTCATGGCTACACCTTC; CDR3aa: CATRTVHGYTF
j_gene: TRBJ2-7; abundance: .; d_gene: .; v_gene: TRBV9; CDR3nt: TGTGCCAGCGGGCCAGGAGATTGGAGTAAGTACTTC; CDR3aa: CASGPGDWSKYF
j_gene: TRBJ1-2; abundance: .; d_gene: .; v_gene: TRBV3-1/TRBV3-2; CDR3nt: TGTGCCAGCAGCCAAGGTTGGCAGGGCCGTGGCTACACCTTC; CDR3aa: CASSQGWQGRGYTF
j_gene: TRBJ2-7; abundance: .; d_gene: .; v_gene: TRBV10-3; CDR3nt: TGTGCCATCAGGGAGGCCCCGACCTACGAGCAGTACTTC; CDR3aa: CAIREAPTYEQYF
j_gene: TRBJ2-7; abundance: once; d_gene: TRBD1; v_gene: TRBV5-1; CDR3nt: TGCGCCAGCAGCAGGGACAGGACCTACGAGCAGTACTTC; CDR3aa: CASSRDRTYEQYF
j_gene: TRBJ2-7; abundance: .; d_gene: .; v_gene: TRBV4-1; CDR3nt: TGCGCCAGCAGCCTGGAAGTCAGCTCCTACGAGCAGTACTTC; CDR3aa: CASSLEVSSYEQYF
j_gene: TRBJ1-6; abundance: .; d_gene: TRBD1; v_gene: TRBV10-2; CDR3nt: TGCGCCAGCAGTGAGTCCCGACAGGGGGCGACACCCCTCCACTTT; CDR3aa: CASSESRQGATPLHF
j_gene: TRBJ2-6; abundance: .; d_gene: TRBD1; v_gene: TRBV9; CDR3nt: TGTGCCAGCAGCGCGACAGGGAACCCCTCTGGGGCCAACGTCCTGACTTTC; CDR3aa: CASSATGNPSGANVLTF
j_gene: TRBJ1-5; abundance: .; d_gene: .; v_gene: TRBV4-1; CDR3nt: TGCGCCAGCAGCCAAGTCTGGCCAGGTCATAGCAATCAGCCCCAGCATTTT; CDR3aa: CASSQVWPGHSNQPQHF
j_gene: TRBJ2-3; abundance: .; d_gene: TRBD2; v_gene: TRBV15; CDR3nt: TGTGCCACCAGCCCGGGGACTAGCGTAACAGATACGCAGTATTTT; CDR3aa: CATSPGTSVTDTQYF
j_gene: TRBJ1-6; abundance: once; d_gene: .; v_gene: TRBV10-3; CDR3nt: TGTGCCAGCTGGCCACAGGGCTCCCCCAATTCACCCCTCCACTTT; CDR3aa: CASWPQGSPNSPLHF
j_gene: TRBJ1-6; abundance: .; d_gene: TRBD1; v_gene: TRBV5-4; CDR3nt: TGTGCCAGCAGCTTGGGAGGGACAGGGGCTTCACCCCTCCACTTT; CDR3aa: CASSLGGTGASPLHF
j_gene: TRBJ2-5; abundance: .; d_gene: TRBD2; v_gene: TRBV29-1; CDR3nt: TGCAGCGTTTTGGCTAGCGGGAGTTTTGAGACCCAGTACTTC; CDR3aa: CSVLASGSFETQYF
j_gene: TRBJ2-3; abundance: .; d_gene: .; v_gene: TRBV5-1; CDR3nt: TGCGCCAGCAGCTTCGCGGGACTCCACACAGATACGCAGTATTTT; CDR3aa: CASSFAGLHTDTQYF
j_gene: TRBJ1-1; abundance: .; d_gene: .; v_gene: TRBV24-1; CDR3nt: TGTGCCACCTCGCCAGGGAACACTGAAGCTTTCTTT; CDR3aa: CATSPGNTEAFF
j_gene: TRBJ2-2; abundance: .; d_gene: .; v_gene: TRBV18; CDR3nt: TGTGCCAGCTCACCACCGGTGGTCACCGGGGAGCTGTTTTTT; CDR3aa: CASSPPVVTGELFF
j_gene: TRBJ2-3; abundance: once; d_gene: .; v_gene: TRBV27; CDR3nt: TGTGCCAGCAGTTTATCTAAGACCACAGATACGCAGTATTTT; CDR3aa: CASSLSKTTDTQYF
j_gene: TRBJ2-5; abundance: .; d_gene: .; v_gene: TRBV5-1; CDR3nt: TGCGCCAGCAGCTACCAAAGGGGGGAAGGGACTGGCAACCGCCGTCAAGAGACCCAGTACTTC; CDR3aa: CASSYQRGEGTGNRRQETQYF
j_gene: TRBJ1-1; abundance: .; d_gene: .; v_gene: TRBV7-8; CDR3nt: TGTGCCAGCAGCTTAGGGTCCCAGGGAATGAACACTGAAGCTTTCTTT; CDR3aa: CASSLGSQGMNTEAFF
j_gene: TRBJ2-3; abundance: .; d_gene: TRBD2; v_gene: TRBV7-3; CDR3nt: TGTGCCAGCAGCTTGTGGACTAGCGGGAGTGCCCCGGGCACAGATACGCAGTATTTT; CDR3aa: CASSLWTSGSAPGTDTQYF
j_gene: TRBJ2-3; abundance: .; d_gene: .; v_gene: TRBV14; CDR3nt: TGTGCCAGCAGCCAAGAAGCAGATACGCAGTATTTT; CDR3aa: CASSQEADTQYF
j_gene: TRBJ1-1; abundance: .; d_gene: .; v_gene: TRBV19; CDR3nt: TGTGCCACCACTAAGTTCGGGGTGGGGAACACTGAAGCTTTCTTT; CDR3aa: CATTKFGVGNTEAFF
j_gene: TRBJ2-7; abundance: .; d_gene: .; v_gene: TRBV5-1; CDR3nt: TGCGCCAGCAGCTCAAATTCCTACGAGCAGTACTTC; CDR3aa: CASSSNSYEQYF
j_gene: TRBJ1-1; abundance: .; d_gene: TRBD1; v_gene: TRBV24-1; CDR3nt: TGTGCCACCAGTGAAGCAGGGGGGGGGAACACTGAAGCTTTCTTT; CDR3aa: CATSEAGGGNTEAFF
j_gene: TRBJ2-1; abundance: .; d_gene: TRBD2; v_gene: TRBV6-1; CDR3nt: TGTGCCAGCAGCCCGACGACTAGCGACAATGAGCAGTTCTTC; CDR3aa: CASSPTTSDNEQFF
j_gene: TRBJ2-1; abundance: .; d_gene: TRBD2; v_gene: TRBV7-3; CDR3nt: TGTGCCAGCAGCCGTAGACTAGCGGCCTACAATGAGCAGTTCTTC; CDR3aa: CASSRRLAAYNEQFF
j_gene: TRBJ1-1; abundance: .; d_gene: TRBD1; v_gene: TRBV6-5; CDR3nt: TGTGCCAGCAGTTCGGGACAGGGGGCGACTGAAGCTTTCTTT; CDR3aa: CASSSGQGATEAFF
j_gene: TRBJ2-5; abundance: .; d_gene: .; v_gene: TRBV28; CDR3nt: TGTGCCAGCAGTTTAGGAGGGCAAGAGACCCAGTACTTC; CDR3aa: CASSLGGQETQYF
j_gene: TRBJ1-6; abundance: .; d_gene: .; v_gene: TRBV6-5; CDR3nt: TGTGCCAGCAGGGTGACTAATTCACCCCTCCACTTT; CDR3aa: CASRVTNSPLHF
j_gene: TRBJ1-5; abundance: few; d_gene: .; v_gene: TRBV19; CDR3nt: TGTGCCAGTAGCGACATGGTCAATCAGCCCCAGCATTTT; CDR3aa: CASSDMVNQPQHF
j_gene: TRBJ2-7; abundance: once; d_gene: .; v_gene: TRBV28; CDR3nt: TGTGCCAGCATATCGAATCTTCGACCGAGCACCTACGAGCAGTACTTC; CDR3aa: CASISNLRPSTYEQYF
j_gene: TRBJ1-1; abundance: .; d_gene: .; v_gene: TRBV4-1; CDR3nt: TGCGCCAGCAGCCACCCCCAGGGCAGAACTGAAGCTTTCTTT; CDR3aa: CASSHPQGRTEAFF
j_gene: TRBJ2-7; abundance: .; d_gene: TRBD2; v_gene: TRBV27; CDR3nt: TGTGCCACCGGGACTAGCGGCCTCGAGCAGTACTTC; CDR3aa: CATGTSGLEQYF
j_gene: TRBJ1-4; abundance: .; d_gene: .; v_gene: TRBV28; CDR3nt: TGTGCCAGTCTCCCGGGACGGACCCGTGAAAAACTGTTTTTT; CDR3aa: CASLPGRTREKLFF
j_gene: TRBJ1-1; abundance: .; d_gene: TRBD1; v_gene: TRBV2; CDR3nt: TGTGCCAGTCGGAGGGACAGGGGATTGAACACTGAAGCTTTCTTT; CDR3aa: CASRRDRGLNTEAFF
j_gene: TRBJ2-2; abundance: .; d_gene: TRBD2; v_gene: TRBV5-1; CDR3nt: TGCGCCAGCAGCTCGACTAGCGGGAATACCGGGGAGCTGTTTTTT; CDR3aa: CASSSTSGNTGELFF
j_gene: TRBJ2-2; abundance: .; d_gene: .; v_gene: TRBV19; CDR3nt: TGTGCCATTCTCCGGGGATCAGGTAGGACCGGGGAGCTGTTTTTT; CDR3aa: CAILRGSGRTGELFF
j_gene: TRBJ1-2; abundance: once; d_gene: .; v_gene: TRBV6-5; CDR3nt: TGTGCCAGCAGCCCAGGGAGCGGCTATGACTACACCTTC; CDR3aa: CASSPGSGYDYTF
j_gene: TRBJ1-1; abundance: .; d_gene: .; v_gene: TRBV7-8; CDR3nt: TGTGCCAGCAGCTTATTCGGGATCACTGAAGCTTTCTTT; CDR3aa: CASSLFGITEAFF
j_gene: TRBJ1-2; abundance: .; d_gene: .; v_gene: TRBV5-1; CDR3nt: TGCGCCAGCAGCTTGGAGACCCCCGGGAACTATGGCTACACCTTC; CDR3aa: CASSLETPGNYGYTF
j_gene: TRBJ1-4; abundance: .; d_gene: .; v_gene: TRBV3-1/TRBV3-2; CDR3nt: TGTGCCAGCAGCCGACCGAGCGAAAAACTGTTTTTT; CDR3aa: CASSRPSEKLFF
j_gene: TRBJ2-2; abundance: .; d_gene: TRBD1; v_gene: TRBV3-1/TRBV3-2; CDR3nt: TGTGCCAGCAGCCACCGACAGGGAAACACCGGGGAGCTGTTTTTT; CDR3aa: CASSHRQGNTGELFF
j_gene: TRBJ2-7; abundance: .; d_gene: .; v_gene: TRBV18; CDR3nt: TGTGCCAGCTCACCACCGGAAAGCAGGAATACCTACGAGCAGTACTTC; CDR3aa: CASSPPESRNTYEQYF